Sequencing of this T cell receptor beta chain was carried out in a study of T cells in localized non-small cell lung cancer. Study-level findings and limits: Uninvolved adjacent lung showed peak T cell clonality, exceeding tumor. Overall survival was longer when the density of T cells in the blood was higher.

TCRdb's copy holds only in-frame clones and misses some; the assay was immunoSEQ multiplex PCR. The sample records some 30,000 clones, about nine tenths being singletons. This CDR3 has 13 residues. Germline CDR1 and CDR2: ENHRY and SYGVKD. V lost 3 bases and J 5 bases, leaving 10 bases between the germline ends. Note on this clone: Antigen specificity is unknown.

The source of this sequence is a male donor at least 60 years old with stage III lung adenocarcinoma. Specimen: peripheral blood, collected before any cancer treatment. The chain couples TRBV10-3 to TRBJ1-2; D is unresolved. CDR3 sequence: CAISDRPDYGYTF. CDR3 DNA sequence: TGTGCCATCAGTGATAGGCCAGATTATGGCTACACCTTC.